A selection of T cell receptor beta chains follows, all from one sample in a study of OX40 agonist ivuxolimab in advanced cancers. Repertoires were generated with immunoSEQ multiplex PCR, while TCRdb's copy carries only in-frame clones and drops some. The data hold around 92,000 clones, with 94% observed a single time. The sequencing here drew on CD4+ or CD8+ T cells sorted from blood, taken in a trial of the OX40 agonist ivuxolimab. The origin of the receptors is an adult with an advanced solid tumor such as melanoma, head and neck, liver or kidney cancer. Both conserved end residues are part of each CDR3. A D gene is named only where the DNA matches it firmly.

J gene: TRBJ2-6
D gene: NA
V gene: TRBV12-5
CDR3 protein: CASGQTGSGANVLTF
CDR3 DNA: TGTGCTAGTGGCCAGACAGGCTCTGGGGCCAACGTCCTGACTTTC

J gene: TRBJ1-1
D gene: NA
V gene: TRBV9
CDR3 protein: CASSTSPQDGTEAFF
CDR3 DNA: TGTGCCAGCAGCACATCCCCACAGGATGGCACTGAAGCTTTCTTT

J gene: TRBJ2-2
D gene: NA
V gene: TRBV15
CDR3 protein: CATSRDLTGNTGELFF
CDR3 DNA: TGTGCCACCAGCAGAGATCTAACAGGGAACACCGGGGAGCTGTTTTTT

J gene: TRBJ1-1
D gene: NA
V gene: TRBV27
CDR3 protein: CASSRNGLVLGEAFF
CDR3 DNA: TGTGCCAGCAGCCGTAATGGGCTGGTCTTGGGGGAAGCTTTCTTT

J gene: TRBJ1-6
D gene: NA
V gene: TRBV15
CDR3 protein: CATGAESYSPLHF
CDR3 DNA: TGTGCCACCGGGGCAGAGTCGTATTCACCCCTCCACTTT

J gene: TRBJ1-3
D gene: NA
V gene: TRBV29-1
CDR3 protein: CSVQRLFGNTIYF
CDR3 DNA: TGCAGCGTTCAACGCCTGTTTGGAAACACCATATATTTT

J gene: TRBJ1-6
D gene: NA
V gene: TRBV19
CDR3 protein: CASSVNGGHSPLHF
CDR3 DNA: TGTGCCAGTAGTGTAAATGGGGGGCATTCACCCCTCCACTTT

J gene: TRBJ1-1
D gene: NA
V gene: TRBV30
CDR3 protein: CAWSVILNTEAFF
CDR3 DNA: TGTGCCTGGAGTGTCATCTTGAACACTGAAGCTTTCTTT

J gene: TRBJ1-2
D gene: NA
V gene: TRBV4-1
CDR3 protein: CASSQATGLLRNYGYTF
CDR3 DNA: TGCGCCAGCAGCCAGGCTACAGGGCTTTTGCGTAACTATGGCTACACCTTC

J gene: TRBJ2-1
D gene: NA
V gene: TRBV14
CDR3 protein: CASRPGLSYNEQFF
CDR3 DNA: TGTGCCAGTCGTCCGGGACTTTCCTACAATGAGCAGTTCTTC

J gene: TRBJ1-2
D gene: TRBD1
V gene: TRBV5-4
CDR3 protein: CASSFDRGGYTF
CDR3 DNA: TGTGCCAGCAGCTTTGACAGGGGTGGCTACACCTTC

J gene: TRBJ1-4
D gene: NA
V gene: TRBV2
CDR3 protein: CASSLRGTNEKLFF
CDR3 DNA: TGTGCCAGCAGCCTCCGGGGAACTAATGAAAAACTGTTTTTT

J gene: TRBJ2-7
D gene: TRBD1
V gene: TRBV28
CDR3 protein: CATAGVGGQGASYEQYF
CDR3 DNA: TGTGCCACCGCGGGGGTGGGGGGACAGGGGGCCTCCTACGAGCAGTACTTC

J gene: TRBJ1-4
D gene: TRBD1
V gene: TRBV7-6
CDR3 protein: CASSFTGTGNEKLFF
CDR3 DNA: TGTGCCAGCAGCTTCACCGGGACAGGGAATGAAAAACTGTTTTTT

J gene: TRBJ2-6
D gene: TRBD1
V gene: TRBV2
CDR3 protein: CATPPRGQASLGANVLTF
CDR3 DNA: TGTGCCACCCCTCCTCGGGGACAGGCGTCTCTGGGGGCCAACGTCCTGACTTTC

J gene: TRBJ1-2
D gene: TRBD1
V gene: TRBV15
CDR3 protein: CATSRDTGQGYGYTF
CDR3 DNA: TGTGCCACCAGCAGAGATACGGGACAGGGGTATGGCTACACCTTC